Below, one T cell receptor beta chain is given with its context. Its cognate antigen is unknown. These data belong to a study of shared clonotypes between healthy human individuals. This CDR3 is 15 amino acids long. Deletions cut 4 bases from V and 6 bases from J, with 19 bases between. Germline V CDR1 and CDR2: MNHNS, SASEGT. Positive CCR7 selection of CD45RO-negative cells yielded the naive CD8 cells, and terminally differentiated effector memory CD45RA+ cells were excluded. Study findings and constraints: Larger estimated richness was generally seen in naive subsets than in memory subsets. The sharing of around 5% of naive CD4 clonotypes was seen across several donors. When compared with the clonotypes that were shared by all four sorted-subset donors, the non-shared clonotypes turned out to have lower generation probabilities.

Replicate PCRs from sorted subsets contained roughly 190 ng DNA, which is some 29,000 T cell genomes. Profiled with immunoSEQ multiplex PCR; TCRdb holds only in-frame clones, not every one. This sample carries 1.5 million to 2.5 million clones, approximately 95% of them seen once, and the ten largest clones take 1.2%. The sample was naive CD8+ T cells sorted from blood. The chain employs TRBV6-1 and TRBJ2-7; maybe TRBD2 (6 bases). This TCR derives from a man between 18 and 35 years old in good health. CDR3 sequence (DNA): TGTGCCAGCAGTGGGGGGGTGAAGAGTGAGTTCGAGCAGTACTTC. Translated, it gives CASSGGVKSEFEQYF.